The 17 T cell receptor beta chains below all came from one sample that was sequenced in a study of blood T cells in healthy people across ages. A second PCR of 7 to 11 cycles used a sample-barcoded 5' primer and a J-beta primer mix. TCRdb processed the 5' RACE reads anew with MiXCR; each CDR3 protein has one entry. Among about 1.8 million distinct CDR3 sequences listed, approximately 50% were seen once. The sample consisted of blood. All receptors derive from a woman between 35 and 50 years old in good health.

The CDR3 sequence: CASSSILGGGPGTYEQYF. For the CDR3, the DNA is TGTGCCAGCAGTTCTATATTGGGTGGAGGGCCAGGAACCTACGAGCAGTACTTC. The genes are TRBV27 and TRBJ2-7, with D possibly being TRBD2 (6 bases). The V end lost 4 bases, the J end lost 2 bases, and 24 bases lay between the germline ends. The CDR3 length is 18 residues. Per germline, CDR1 MNHEY and CDR2 SMNVEV (reference sequence).

This clonotype has only a few counts. The chain joins TRBV5-1 to TRBJ1-2; D may be TRBD1 (5 bases). Germline V gives CDR1 SGHRS, CDR2 YFSETQ. The CDR3 runs 16 residues. Deletions cut 7 bases from V and 0 bases from J, with 19 bases between. The CDR3 nucleotides are TGCGCCAGCTCGCCGGGACCGTCTGATACTAACTATGGCTACACCTTC. This codes for CASSPGPSDTNYGYTF.

This sequence joins TRBV9 and TRBJ1-1; TRBD1 is a possible D gene (5 bases). The CDR3 has 13 residues. Germline V gene data show CDR1 as SGDLS and CDR2 as YYNGEE. V was clipped by 3 bases and J by 6 bases, with 12 bases between them. The CDR3 sequence is CASSGIQVAEAFF. The CDR3 DNA sequence: TGTGCCAGCAGCGGAATACAGGTCGCTGAAGCTTTCTTT.

The chain employs TRBV3-1 and TRBJ2-5; 9 bases map to TRBD2. The ends lost 0 bases at V and 3 bases at J; junction bases unmatched: 8. Per the germline V gene, CDR1 is LGHDT and CDR2 is YNNKEL (reference sequence). The CDR3 length is 17 residues. Here the CDR3 DNA reads TGTGCCAGCAGCCAAGATAGGCCTAGCGGGGCCAAAGAGACCCAGTACTTC. This gives the protein CASSQDRPSGAKETQYF.

This chain joins TRBV27 and TRBJ2-5, with 9 bases lining up with TRBD2. Germline V CDR1 and CDR2: MNHEY, SMNVEV (reference sequence). After removal of 4 bases from V and 11 bases from J, the junction contained 17 bases not matched to a gene. The CDR3 sequence is 16 residues long. The CDR3 reads CASSWSASGGRSEQYF. The CDR3 coding sequence is TGTGCCAGCAGTTGGTCCGCGAGCGGGGGGCGGAGTGAGCAGTACTTC.

A few counts support this clonotype. The chain has TRBV20-1 and TRBJ2-7; 7 bases agree with TRBD1. V trimming: 3 bases; J trimming: 2 bases; junction bases outside the gene matches: 7. Germline V gene sequence: CDR1 DFQATT, CDR2 SNEGSKA (reference sequence). The CDR3 consists of 14 residues. In nucleotides, the CDR3 is TGCAGTGCTAGTATACAGGGGAACCCCTACGAGCAGTACTTC. As protein: CSASIQGNPYEQYF.

The chain has TRBV7-2 and TRBJ2-3; D may match TRBD1 or TRBD2 (5 bases each). CDR1 and CDR2 from the germline V gene are SGHTA and FQGNSA. V was shortened by 6 bases and J by 0 bases, with 16 bases between the two germline ends. The CDR3 is made up of 16 amino acids. CDR3 DNA: TGTGCCAGCAGTAACACGGGACCCCTGAGCACAGATACGCAGTATTTT. The encoded protein is CASSNTGPLSTDTQYF.

CDR3: CASSTQALHAGYTF. The CDR3, as DNA: TGTGCCAGCAGCACGCAAGCTCTTCATGCTGGCTACACCTTC. V and J are TRBV11-2 and TRBJ1-2; D is unresolved. The length of the CDR3 is 14 residues. V lost 5 bases to trimming and J lost 7 bases, with 17 bases between them. Germline loops: CDR1 SGHAT, CDR2 FQNNGV.

In this sample, this clonotype turned up a few times. The rearrangement links TRBV12-3 or TRBV12-4 to TRBJ1-5; 8 nucleotides match TRBD1. V trimming: 6 bases; J trimming: 4 bases; junction bases outside the gene matches: 11. The CDR3 has 16 residues. This CDR3 reads CASRTRGQGENQPQHF. CDR3 DNA: TGTGCCAGCAGGACTCGAGGACAGGGTGAAAATCAGCCCCAGCATTTT.

This clonotype was counted a few times. The V gene is TRBV6-5, the J gene TRBJ2-1; TRBD2 is a possible D gene (6 bases). The CDR3 has 13 amino acids. The germline V gene encodes CDR1 MNHEY and CDR2 SVGAGI. V was shortened by 7 bases and J by 5 bases, with 12 bases between the two germline ends. In DNA, the CDR3 is TGTGCCAGCACAAGGGGACTCGACAATGAGCAGTTCTTC. It translates to CASTRGLDNEQFF.

The V gene is TRBV27, the J gene TRBJ2-3; 10 bases fit TRBD2. The germline CDR1 and CDR2 sequences are MNHEY and SMNVEV (reference sequence). V was clipped by 4 bases and J by 5 bases; unmatched bases: 6. The CDR3 spans 15 residues. CDR3 amino acids: CASSSPPSGGDTQYF. DNA for the CDR3: TGTGCCAGCAGTTCCCCCCCTAGCGGGGGAGATACGCAGTATTTT.

The CDR3 bases are TGTGCCAGCATTCAACTGAAGGAAACCGGGGAGCTGTTTTTT. Residues: CASIQLKETGELFF. This chain links TRBV12-3 or TRBV12-4 with TRBJ2-2; D is unresolved. The ends were cut back, 7 bases at V and 5 bases at J, with 14 bases in the middle. The CDR3 consists of 14 residues.

The chain joins TRBV7-8 to TRBJ2-5; TRBD2 is a possible D gene (5 bases). The CDR3 sequence is 14 residues long. Germline-derived CDR1 and CDR2 are SGHVS and FQNEAQ. The V gene lost 8 bases and the J gene lost 0 bases, with 13 bases spanning the gap. The chain's CDR3 is CASRAPGYQETQYF. In DNA form, the CDR3 reads TGTGCCAGCCGGGCTCCGGGGTACCAAGAGACCCAGTACTTC.

The chain employs TRBV28 and TRBJ1-5, with D possibly being TRBD1 (5 bases). The V gene lost 5 bases and the J gene lost 9 bases, with 14 bases spanning the gap. The CDR3 is 13 residues long. Germline V gene lookup returns CDR1 MDHEN and CDR2 SYDVKM. The chain's CDR3 is CASSRDGRGPQHF. CDR3 nucleotide sequence: TGTGCCAGCAGTAGGGACGGGCGGGGGCCCCAGCATTTT. Full variable domain (missing parts from reference TRBV28 and TRBJ1-5): DVKVTQSSRYLVKRTGEKVFLECVQDMDHENMFWYRQDPGLGLRLIYFSYDVKMKEKGDIPEGYSVSREKKERFSLILESASTNQTSMYLCASSRDGRGPQHFGDGTRLSIL.

The V call is TRBV5-1, the J call TRBJ1-2; tentatively, D is TRBD1 (5 bases). Germline V gives CDR1 SGHRS, CDR2 YFSETQ. CDR3 size: 14 residues. V was pared by 2 bases and J by 5 bases, with 13 bases between. The CDR3 DNA sequence: TGCGCCAGCAGCTTCGGGGACCAGATTTATGGCTACACCTTC. Protein sequence: CASSFGDQIYGYTF.

The rearrangement joins TRBV29-1 to TRBJ1-1; the match to TRBD1 covers 11 bases. There are 16 residues in the CDR3. The V gene's germline CDR1 is SQVTM and CDR2 ANQGSEA. With 7 bases clipped from V and 4 bases from J, the junction kept 14 bases outside the gene matches. The DNA for the CDR3 is TGCAGCGCCGTCGGGACAGGGGGGTCCGGGAGCACTGAAGCTTTCTTT. It encodes CSAVGTGGSGSTEAFF.

The J gene is TRBJ2-1, the V gene TRBV28; TRBD1 agrees at 8 bases. The germline gives CDR1 MDHEN, CDR2 SYDVKM. V was clipped by 9 bases and J by 7 bases; unmatched bases: 11. The CDR3 spans 14 residues. Here the CDR3 DNA reads TGTGCCAGTATTACCCACACAGGGGGAAATGAGCAGTTCTTC. Its protein product is CASITHTGGNEQFF.